One T cell receptor beta chain is described in this entry. This entry comes from a study of blood T cell repertoires in COVID-19. Background on the study: Acute and convalescent COVID-19 samples came from the United States, Italy and Spain. The analysed material was cDNA or gDNA that came from T cells, B-cell-depleted T cells, or PBMCs.

This CDR3 contains 12 residues. Looked up from germline, CDR1 is MDHEN and CDR2 is SYDVKM. The V and J ends lost 3 bases and 3 bases respectively, with 5 bases between them. In the authors' methods: Scientists estimated how many nucleated cells there were by amplifying reference gene primers. Measured with immunoSEQ multiplex PCR; TCRdb has only the in-frame clones, and not every one. The V and J calls and clone size come from that table; D and trimming were worked out from the DNA. Of 60,000 to 85,000 clones in the sample, 86% are singletons; the top ten hold roughly 12%. This sequence joins TRBV28 and TRBJ1-1, with unresolved D. Sequenced input: peripheral blood. The clonotype was recovered from a human donor in a cohort sampled during active COVID-19. CDR3 nucleotides: TGTGCCAGCAGTTTTCAGTACACTGAAGCTTTCTTT. This translates into CASSFQYTEAFF.